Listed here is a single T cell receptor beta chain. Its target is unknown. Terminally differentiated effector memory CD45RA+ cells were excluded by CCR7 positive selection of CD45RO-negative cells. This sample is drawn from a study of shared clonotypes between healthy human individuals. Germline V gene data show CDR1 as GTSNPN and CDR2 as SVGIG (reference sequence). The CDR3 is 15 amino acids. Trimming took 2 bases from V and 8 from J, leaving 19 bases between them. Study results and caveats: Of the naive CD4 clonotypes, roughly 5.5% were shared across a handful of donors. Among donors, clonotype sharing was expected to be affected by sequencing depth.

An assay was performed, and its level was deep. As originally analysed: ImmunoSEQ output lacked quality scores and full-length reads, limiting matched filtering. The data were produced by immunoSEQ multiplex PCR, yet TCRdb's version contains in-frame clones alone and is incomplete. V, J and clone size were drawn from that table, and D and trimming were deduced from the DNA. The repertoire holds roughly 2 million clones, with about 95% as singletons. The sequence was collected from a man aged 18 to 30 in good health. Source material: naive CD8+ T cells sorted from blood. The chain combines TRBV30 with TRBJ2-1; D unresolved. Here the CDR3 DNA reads TGTGCCTGGAGTATGGAGAATGGGCCGTCGGATGAGCAGTTCTTC. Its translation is CAWSMENGPSDEQFF.